This TCR beta chain was captured in a study of CD8 T cells in Susac syndrome. This clonotype was seen once. With V trimmed by 6 bases and J by 3 bases, 0 bases remained unmatched. The CDR3 covers 12 residues. Germline CDR1 reads MNHEY; CDR2 reads SMNVEV (reference sequence). RNA, at roughly 0.45 to 1 ug, was reverse transcribed with random hexamers. TCRdb processed the immunoSEQ multiplex PCR reads anew with MiXCR; each CDR3 protein has one entry. Among about 140,000 distinct CDR3 sequences listed, roughly 94% were seen once. The sequence was collected from a human donor in good health. Sequencing was performed on CD8+ T cells from PBMCs. V gene TRBV27 combines with J gene TRBJ1-2; TRBD1 matches at 8 bases. The CDR3 is CASRGQDYGYTF. The CDR3 DNA follows: TGTGCCAGCAGGGGACAGGACTATGGCTACACCTTC.